The 11 T cell receptor beta chains below all came from one sample that was sequenced in a study of blood T cell repertoires in COVID-19 (dated by TCRdb to the early 2020s). Receptor libraries were prepared by the immunoSEQ multiplex PCR assay. The table comes from immuneACCESS by way of TCRdb, which keeps in-frame sequences with V and J called. Part of the clones is missing from these tables; in studies checked, under half for an unresolved V gene and the rest for unknown reasons. Counted in this sample were around 300,000 clones; around 92% of them appeared once. Together, the top ten hold about 2% of the sample. Sequencing used PBMCs or T cells enriched from blood (not recorded which). The receptors stem from a woman aged 55-75 years who had recovered from COVID-19.

This chain uses TRBV6-6 with TRBJ2-3, with a weak D call TRBD2 (5 bases). The germline gives CDR1 MNHNY, CDR2 SVGAGI (reference sequence). Trimming shortened V by 10 bases and J by 6 bases, and 20 bases separated the two germline ends. CDR3 size: 14 residues. CDR3: CATTPAPGMDTQYF. The CDR3 DNA is TGTGCCACCACCCCAGCGCCGGGGATGGATACGCAGTATTTT.

The V and J genes are TRBV7-8 and TRBJ1-5; the match to TRBD1 covers 7 bases. The CDR3 runs to 15 residues. Germline loops: CDR1 SGHVS, CDR2 FQNEAQ. The V gene end was trimmed by 5 bases and the J gene end by 5 bases; junction bases not matched to a gene: 9. Here the CDR3 DNA reads TGTGCCAGCAGCCTCGACAGGGTTGGGGATCAGCCCCAGCATTTT. Translated, it gives CASSLDRVGDQPQHF. The variable domain in full, completed from reference TRBV7-8 and TRBJ1-5, reads GAGVSQSPRYKVAKRGQDVALRCDPISGHVSLFWYQQALGQGPEFLTYFQNEAQLDKSGLPSDRFFAERPEGSVSTLKIQRTQQEDSAVYLCASSLDRVGDQPQHFGDGTRLSIL.

This chain connects TRBV6-1 to TRBJ1-4; the D gene is possibly TRBD1 (6 bases). The V and J ends lost 4 bases and 6 bases respectively, with 18 bases between them. CDR1 is MNHNS and CDR2 is SASEGT in the germline V gene. CDR3 length: 16 residues. Written as DNA, the CDR3 is TGTGCCAGCAGTGTAGGGGGGGATCCGGCGGATGAAAAACTGTTTTTT. Translation: CASSVGGDPADEKLFF.

This clone was recorded once. This chain connects TRBV5-6 to TRBJ1-2, with 8 bases aligning to TRBD1. With V trimmed by 2 bases and J by 8 bases, 8 bases remained unmatched. This CDR3 is 14 amino acids long. CDR1 is SGHDT, CDR2 YYEEEE, per germline. The CDR3 DNA follows: TGTGCCAGCAGCTTACCCTTGACAGGGGTAGGCTACACCTTC. Translation: CASSLPLTGVGYTF.

The chain carries TRBV28 and TRBJ1-4; 7 bases map to TRBD1. V was clipped by 6 bases and J by 7 bases; unmatched bases: 8. CDR3 length: 14 residues. CDR1 MDHEN and CDR2 SYDVKM come from the germline V gene. The CDR3 DNA reads as TGTGCCAGCAGAGGAGGGGGCCTCCTTGAAAAACTGTTTTTT. It codes for CASRGGGLLEKLFF. The full variable domain, with the rest looked up from reference TRBV28 and TRBJ1-4, is DVKVTQSSRYLVKRTGEKVFLECVQDMDHENMFWYRQDPGLGLRLIYFSYDVKMKEKGDIPEGYSVSREKKERFSLILESASTNQTSMYLCASRGGGLLEKLFFGSGTQLSVL.

The chain carries TRBV10-3 and TRBJ2-2, with a weak D call TRBD2 (5 bases). Germline CDR1 reads ENHRY; CDR2 reads SYGVKD. There are 13 residues in the CDR3. Trimming stripped 8 bases from V and 3 bases from J, with 10 bases between. In DNA, the CDR3 is TGTGCCATCGGGTGGACTGACACCGGGGAGCTGTTTTTT. It translates to CAIGWTDTGELFF.

This chain uses TRBV30 with TRBJ2-7, with 9 bases that match TRBD1. The CDR3 is 18 amino acids. The junction had 13 bases not matched to a gene; V was cut back by 1 base and J by 0 bases. Germline lookup yields CDR1 GTSNPN and CDR2 SVGIG (reference sequence). The CDR3, as DNA: TGTGCCTGGAGTGAGCTGGGACAGGGAGGCTCCGGCTCCTACGAGCAGTACTTC. It yields the protein CAWSELGQGGSGSYEQYF.

The chain carries TRBV11-1 and TRBJ1-2; TRBD1 is a possible D gene (6 bases). Germline-derived CDR1 and CDR2 are SGHAT and FQDESV (reference sequence). Trimming removed 5 bases at V and 2 bases at J, with 9 bases between. CDR3 size: 13 residues. The chain's CDR3 is CASSQGYNYGYTF. The CDR3 DNA is TGTGCCAGCAGCCAGGGGTACAACTATGGCTACACCTTC.

The count of this clone is one. The gene calls are TRBV7-3 and TRBJ2-6; 10 bases are shared with TRBD2. The CDR3 spans 16 residues. The J segment lost 2 bases and the V segment lost 5 bases, leaving 3 bases of the junction unmatched. Per the germline V gene, CDR1 is SGHTA and CDR2 is FQGTGA. The CDR3 DNA is TGTGCCAGCAGCACAGGACTAGCGGCTGGGGCCAACGTCCTGACTTTC. Amino acid sequence: CASSTGLAAGANVLTF. The variable domain in full, with the rest retrieved from reference TRBV7-3 and TRBJ2-6, is GAGVSQTPSNKVTEKGKYVELRCDPISGHTALYWYRQSLGQGPEFLIYFQGTGAADDSGLPNDRFFAVRPEGSVSTLKIQRTERGDSAVYLCASSTGLAAGANVLTFGAGSRLTVL.

V and J are TRBV9 and TRBJ2-3; 8 positions agree with TRBD1. Per germline, CDR1 SGDLS and CDR2 YYNGEE. Losses at the gene ends were 0 bases for V and 4 bases for J; bases not matched to a gene: 16. The CDR3 is made up of 19 amino acids. CDR3 sequence: CASSVGPSAMDRVADTQYF. CDR3 nucleotides: TGTGCCAGCAGCGTAGGCCCGAGTGCGATGGACAGGGTGGCAGATACGCAGTATTTT.

This clone was observed a handful of times. The rearrangement uses TRBV10-3 and TRBJ2-4; TRBD2 agrees at 13 bases. CDR1 is ENHRY, CDR2 SYGVKD, per germline. V gave up 8 bases and J gave up 8 bases; unmatched junction bases: 15. The CDR3 spans 17 residues. CDR3 coding DNA: TGTGCCATCCGCCCGGGACTAGCGGGACCCAGGATGGACATTCAGTACTTC. Amino acid sequence: CAIRPGLAGPRMDIQYF.